These 30 T cell receptor beta chains were all obtained from the same sample, sequenced in a study of blood T cell repertoires in COVID-19. Generated by immunoSEQ multiplex PCR, the TCRdb table keeps only in-frame clones and is missing some. The sample holds about 490,000 clones, 70% to 90% seen once. Source material: peripheral blood. These receptors all come from a human donor in a cohort sampled during active COVID-19.

Only a few counts were recorded for this clone. This chain connects TRBV6-5 to TRBJ1-5, with TRBD1 matching 7 bases. V gave up 2 bases and J gave up 3 bases; unmatched junction bases: 7. This CDR3 is 16 amino acids long. Germline V gene sequence: CDR1 MNHEY, CDR2 SVGAGI. The CDR3 reads CASSYPIDRVNQPQHF. In DNA form, the CDR3 reads TGTGCCAGCAGTTACCCAATAGACAGGGTCAATCAGCCCCAGCATTTT.

Concerning this clone: The same CDR3 also results from other DNA sequences found in this sample. The rearrangement joins TRBV5-1 to TRBJ2-7, with D perhaps matching TRBD1 (6 bases). The CDR3 is 13 amino acids. Trimming cost V 5 bases and J 0 bases, with 9 bases left between them. Germline lookup yields CDR1 SGHRS and CDR2 YFSETQ. CDR3 sequence (DNA): TGCGCCAGCAGGCAGGGGTCCTCCTACGAGCAGTACTTC. It codes for CASRQGSSYEQYF.

The chain recombines TRBV5-6 with TRBJ2-7; 7 bases agree with TRBD2. Per the germline V gene, CDR1 is SGHDT and CDR2 is YYEEEE. The V segment lost 1 base and the J segment 2 bases; nucleotides outside the gene matches: 6. The CDR3 sequence is 15 residues long. For the CDR3, the DNA is TGTGCCAGCAGCTTGTCCGGGCGGGGGACCTACGAGCAGTACTTC. It yields the protein CASSLSGRGTYEQYF.

V usage is TRBV19 and J usage is TRBJ1-5, with D hard to call. Germline CDR1 and CDR2: LNHDA and SQIVND (reference sequence). CDR3 length: 15 residues. V shed 6 bases and J shed 4 bases, with 16 bases lying between them. In DNA, the CDR3 is TGTGCCAGTAGGGGAGGAGGGCTAGGTAATCAGCCCCAGCATTTT. It specifies CASRGGGLGNQPQHF.

The chain couples TRBV5-6 to TRBJ1-4; tentatively, D is TRBD1 (5 bases). V was clipped by 6 bases and J by 3 bases, with 18 bases between them. CDR3 length: 16 amino acids. The germline gives CDR1 SGHDT, CDR2 YYEEEE. CDR3 nucleotides: TGTGCCAGCACCTCAATCCAAGGGACTTCTAATGAAAAACTGTTTTTT. It translates to CASTSIQGTSNEKLFF.

V and J are TRBV9 and TRBJ1-2, with D maybe TRBD1 (6 bases). The CDR3 extends over 14 amino acids. V was shortened by 4 bases and J by 7 bases, with 17 bases between the two germline ends. Per the germline V gene, CDR1 is SGDLS and CDR2 is YYNGEE. The CDR3 loop reads CASSTPGGAGGYTF. The CDR3 coding sequence is TGTGCCAGCAGCACGCCGGGGGGGGCGGGTGGCTACACCTTC.

The chain uses TRBV12-5 and TRBJ2-1; 7 nucleotides line up with TRBD1. The CDR3 is made up of 13 amino acids. Germline CDR1 and CDR2: LGHNT and FRNRAP. V lost 5 bases and J lost 12; bases outside the gene matches: 10. CDR3 sequence: CASGQPEGAGQFF. CDR3 nucleotides: TGTGCTAGTGGTCAGCCCGAGGGGGCGGGGCAGTTCTTC.

This clone came up once. This sequence joins TRBV7-3 and TRBJ2-3, with no clear D. The CDR3 is made up of 15 amino acids. V dropped 5 bases and J dropped 2 bases, with 14 bases sitting between them. Germline V gene lookup returns CDR1 SGHTA and CDR2 FQGTGA. CDR3 region: CASSVRGTNTDTQYF. The CDR3 DNA reads TGTGCCAGCAGCGTAAGAGGTACCAACACAGATACGCAGTATTTT. The entire variable domain, with the rest obtained from reference TRBV7-3 and TRBJ2-3, is as follows: GAGVSQTPSNKVTEKGKYVELRCDPISGHTALYWYRQSLGQGPEFLIYFQGTGAADDSGLPNDRFFAVRPEGSVSTLKIQRTERGDSAVYLCASSVRGTNTDTQYFGPGTRLTVL.

This clone has just a few counts. The V call is TRBV9, the J call TRBJ2-1; tentatively, D is TRBD1 (6 bases). Germline lookup yields CDR1 SGDLS and CDR2 YYNGEE. This CDR3 is built from 11 residues. With 4 bases removed from V and 10 bases from J, the gap between germline ends came to 9 bases. CDR3 in amino acids: CASSLRGEQFF. The CDR3 DNA reads TGTGCCAGCAGCCTTAGGGGGGAGCAGTTCTTC.

The V gene is TRBV21-1, the J gene TRBJ2-1; the table's D call, TRBD2, was not checked against the DNA. TRBV21-1 counts as a pseudogene. The CDR3 sequence is 19 residues long. CDR3 sequence reads: CASSKGNGGLARTYNEQFF. Here the CDR3 DNA reads TGTGCCAGCAGCAAAGGGAATGGAGGGCTAGCGAGAACCTACAATGAGCAGTTCTTC.

V usage is TRBV11-1 and J usage is TRBJ2-3; 10 bases fit TRBD2. The CDR3 runs to 15 residues. Germline V gives CDR1 SGHAT, CDR2 FQDESV (reference sequence). The V and J ends lost 6 bases and 9 bases, in that order; junction bases with no gene match: 12. The CDR3 loop is CASSLVGLAGETQYF. The DNA of the CDR3 is TGTGCCAGCAGTCTCGTGGGGCTAGCGGGAGAGACGCAGTATTTT.

The gene calls are TRBV6-5 and TRBJ2-1; D not certain. The V gene lost 5 bases and the J gene lost 3 bases, with 5 bases spanning the gap. Looked up from germline, CDR1 is MNHEY and CDR2 is SVGAGI. This CDR3 has 12 amino acids. The CDR3 reads CASSPHYNEQFF. CDR3 DNA: TGTGCCAGCAGTCCACACTACAATGAGCAGTTCTTC.

The V gene is TRBV5-6, the J gene TRBJ1-2; D gene uncertain. Trimming stripped 0 bases from V and 3 bases from J, with 6 bases between. CDR3 size: 13 residues. The germline CDR1 and CDR2 sequences are SGHDT and YYEEEE. CDR3 protein: CASSLVTDYGYTF. The CDR3 DNA reads TGTGCCAGCAGCTTGGTAACAGACTATGGCTACACCTTC. Full variable domain (outside the CDR3, taken from reference TRBV5-6 and TRBJ1-2): DAGVTQSPTHLIKTRGQQVTLRCSPKSGHDTVSWYQQALGQGPQFIFQYYEEEERQRGNFPDRFSGHQFPNYSSELNVNALLLGDSALYLCASSLVTDYGYTFGSGTRLTVV.

The chain employs TRBV18 and TRBJ2-7; D possibly corresponds to TRBD1 (5 bases). V lost 6 bases and J lost 3, with 18 bases in between. Germline V gene sequence: CDR1 KGHSH, CDR2 LQKENI. The CDR3 consists of 15 residues. The CDR3 here is CASSAPAGLVYEQYF. The CDR3 DNA reads TGTGCCAGCTCGGCCCCGGCAGGGTTGGTCTACGAGCAGTACTTC.

V usage is TRBV25-1 and J usage is TRBJ1-6; D gene uncertain. V lost 3 bases and J lost 0, with 6 bases in between. Germline V CDR1 and CDR2: MGHDK, SYGVNS. This CDR3 region has 15 residues. CDR3 nucleotide sequence: TGTGCCAGCAGTGATCCGAGCTCCTATAATTCACCCCTCCACTTT. Translated: CASSDPSSYNSPLHF.

V is TRBV27 and J is TRBJ2-3; a possible D gene is TRBD1 (5 bases). The CDR3 is 14 residues long. The germline gives CDR1 MNHEY, CDR2 SMNVEV (reference sequence). Trimming shortened V by 2 bases and J by 2 bases, and 8 bases separated the two germline ends. The CDR3 loop reads CASSLQGFTDTQYF. In DNA form, the CDR3 reads TGTGCCAGCAGTTTACAGGGATTCACAGATACGCAGTATTTT.

This chain joins TRBV6-4 and TRBJ1-2; D gene uncertain. V was trimmed by 0 bases and J by 7 bases, leaving 15 bases between them. The length of the CDR3 is 15 residues. The germline V gene encodes CDR1 MRHNA and CDR2 SNTAGT. As DNA, the CDR3 is TGTGCCAGCAGTGACTCTTCTCGGGGAGTGTCTGGCTACACCTTC. Encoded protein: CASSDSSRGVSGYTF.

The chain couples TRBV7-6 to TRBJ2-3; D is undetermined. The ends were cut back, 0 bases at V and 2 bases at J, with 6 bases in the middle. Germline V lookup: CDR1 SGHVS, CDR2 FNYEAQ. CDR3 size: 14 residues. The CDR3 bases are TGTGCCAGCAGCTTAGCTCCTTCCACAGATACGCAGTATTTT. Translating it yields CASSLAPSTDTQYF.

The V gene is TRBV2, the J gene TRBJ2-7; 7 bases match TRBD2. CDR1 is SNHLY and CDR2 is FYNNEI in the germline V gene. CDR3 length: 15 residues. V trimming: 2 bases; J trimming: 3 bases; junction bases outside the gene matches: 7. CDR3 bases: TGTGCCAGCAGTGAACAGGAGGGAGGGGTCTACGAGCAGTACTTC. Translating it yields CASSEQEGGVYEQYF.

This chain links TRBV9 with TRBJ2-2, with TRBD2 matching 9 bases. The trim removed 4 bases at V and 6 bases at J, leaving 10 bases unmatched. The germline gives CDR1 SGDLS, CDR2 YYNGEE. The CDR3 covers 16 residues. This CDR3 is CASSPGQTSGPGELFF. CDR3 DNA: TGTGCCAGCAGCCCCGGTCAGACTAGCGGACCCGGGGAGCTGTTTTTT. The full variable domain, its missing parts supplied by reference TRBV9 and TRBJ2-2, is DSGVTQTPKHLITATGQRVTLRCSPRSGDLSVYWYQQSLDQGLQFLIQYYNGEERAKGNILERFSAQQFPDLHSELNLSSLELGDSALYFCASSPGQTSGPGELFFGEGSRLTVL.

This chain joins TRBV7-2 and TRBJ2-5; D remains ambiguous. V dropped 5 bases and J dropped 5 bases, with 12 bases sitting between them. The CDR3 consists of 13 residues. Germline V gene lookup returns CDR1 SGHTA and CDR2 FQGNSA. CDR3 nucleotide sequence: TGTGCCAGCAGCGTCTATCGCTGGGAGACCCAGTACTTC. Protein sequence: CASSVYRWETQYF.

This clone was seen a handful of times. The J gene is TRBJ1-1, the V gene TRBV19; TRBD1 is a possible D gene (6 bases). The CDR3 is made up of 15 amino acids. Trimming took 3 bases from V and 3 from J, leaving 14 bases between them. The germline V gene has CDR1 LNHDA and CDR2 SQIVND (reference sequence). The CDR3 sequence is CASSIPRRGYTEAFF. The CDR3 DNA reads TGTGCCAGTAGTATCCCCCGCAGGGGATACACTGAAGCTTTCTTT.

The rearrangement joins TRBV4-2 to TRBJ2-7, with D maybe TRBD2 (5 bases). Germline CDR1 LGHNA, CDR2 YNFKEQ. Trimming stripped 4 bases from V and 5 bases from J, with 18 bases between. CDR3 length: 15 amino acids. The CDR3 region has the DNA TGTGCCAGCAGCCTGCTCAGCGGCCCCGGGGACGAGCAGTACTTC. Translation gives CASSLLSGPGDEQYF.

The chain carries TRBV28 and TRBJ2-1, with 14 bases fitting TRBD2. This CDR3 has 17 amino acids. The germline V gene encodes CDR1 MDHEN and CDR2 SYDVKM. V gave up 6 bases and J gave up 5 bases; unmatched junction bases: 9. CDR3 nucleotide sequence: TGTGCCAGCAGGATACGACTAGCGGGAGGGCCTAACAATGAGCAGTTCTTC. Translated, it gives CASRIRLAGGPNNEQFF.

This clone was observed a single time. The chain recombines TRBV3-1 (or the pseudogene TRBV3-2) with TRBJ2-5, with D tentatively TRBD2 (6 bases). V gave up 0 bases and J gave up 4 bases, with 12 bases separating them. This CDR3 region has 15 residues. Germline V gene lookup returns CDR1 LGHDT and CDR2 YNNKEL (reference sequence). The CDR3: CASSQDDRGRETQYF. CDR3 coding DNA: TGTGCCAGCAGCCAAGATGATCGGGGGAGAGAGACCCAGTACTTC.

V and J are TRBV4-1 and TRBJ2-1; 7 bases agree with TRBD2. The CDR3 covers 15 residues. Per germline, CDR1 MGHRA and CDR2 YSYEKL. V lost 1 base to trimming and J lost 4 bases; unmatched junction nucleotides: 4. This chain's CDR3 is CASSQGPGGYNEQFF. CDR3 sequence (DNA): TGCGCCAGCAGCCAAGGACCGGGGGGATACAATGAGCAGTTCTTC.

The chain recombines TRBV19 with TRBJ2-1; D gene unclear. The CDR3 spans 16 residues. V lost 10 bases and J lost 2, with 21 bases in between. Germline values: CDR1 LNHDA, CDR2 SQIVND (reference sequence). The CDR3 DNA is TGTGCCACAAGATCAGGTCCAGCATCCCCCTACAATGAGCAGTTCTTC. This gives the protein CATRSGPASPYNEQFF.

This rearrangement joins TRBV9 to TRBJ2-4, with 7 bases aligning to TRBD1. CDR3 length equals 13 residues. V gave up 3 bases and J gave up 6 bases; unmatched junction bases: 3. Per germline, CDR1 SGDLS and CDR2 YYNGEE. CDR3 nucleotide sequence: TGTGCCAGCAGCGAGGGACAGAGAAACATTCAGTACTTC. Translated: CASSEGQRNIQYF.

The chain joins TRBV5-1 to TRBJ1-1; D gene unclear. CDR3 size: 13 residues. Looked up from germline, CDR1 is SGHRS and CDR2 is YFSETQ. V lost 0 bases and J lost 1, with 4 bases in between. CDR3 coding DNA: TGCGCCAGCAGCTTGGCGTGGAACACTGAAGCTTTCTTT. Its protein is CASSLAWNTEAFF. Complete variable domain (other parts from reference TRBV5-1 and TRBJ1-1): KAGVTQTPRYLIKTRGQQVTLSCSPISGHRSVSWYQQTPGQGLQFLFEYFSETQRNKGNFPGRFSGRQFSNSRSEMNVSTLELGDSALYLCASSLAWNTEAFFGQGTRLTVV.

The chain has TRBV2 and TRBJ2-5, with TRBD2 identical over 11 bases. The V and J ends lost 5 bases and 7 bases, in that order; junction bases with no gene match: 6. This CDR3 contains 14 residues. Germline lookup yields CDR1 SNHLY and CDR2 FYNNEI. The CDR3, as DNA: TGTGCCAGCAGTTCCTCCGGGACTAGCGGGACCCAGTACTTC. This gives the protein CASSSSGTSGTQYF.